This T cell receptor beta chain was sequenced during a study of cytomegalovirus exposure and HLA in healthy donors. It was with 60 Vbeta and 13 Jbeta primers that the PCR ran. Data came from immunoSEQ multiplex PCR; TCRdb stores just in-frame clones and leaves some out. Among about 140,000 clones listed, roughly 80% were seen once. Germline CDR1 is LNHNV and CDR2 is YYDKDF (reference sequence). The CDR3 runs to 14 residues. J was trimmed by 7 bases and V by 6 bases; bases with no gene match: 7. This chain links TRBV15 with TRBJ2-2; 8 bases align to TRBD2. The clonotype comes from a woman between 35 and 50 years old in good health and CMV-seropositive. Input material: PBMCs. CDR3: CATSRGGAGGELFF. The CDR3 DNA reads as TGTGCCACCAGTCGGGGGGGCGCGGGCGGGGAGCTGTTTTTT.